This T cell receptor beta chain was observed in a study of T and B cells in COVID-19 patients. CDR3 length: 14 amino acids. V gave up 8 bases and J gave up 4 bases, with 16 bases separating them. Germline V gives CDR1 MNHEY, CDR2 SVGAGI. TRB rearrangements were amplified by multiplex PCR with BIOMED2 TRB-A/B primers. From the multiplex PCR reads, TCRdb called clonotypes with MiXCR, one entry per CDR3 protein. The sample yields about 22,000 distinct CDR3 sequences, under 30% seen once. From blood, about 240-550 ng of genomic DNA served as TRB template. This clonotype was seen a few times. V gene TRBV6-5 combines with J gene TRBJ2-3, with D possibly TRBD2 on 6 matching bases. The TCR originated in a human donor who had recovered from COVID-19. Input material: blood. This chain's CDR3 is CASRRQRGSDTQYF. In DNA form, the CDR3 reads TGTGCCAGCCGACGACAACGGGGGTCAGATACGCAGTATTTT.